The present T cell receptor beta chain was sequenced within a study of regulatory T cells in long-lasting Graves disease. Germline CDR1 and CDR2: KGHDR and SFDVKD. Trimming removed 3 bases from V and 5 bases from J; junction bases left unmatched: 10. The CDR3 is 17 amino acids. Building the TCR beta libraries relied on iRepertoire HTBI primers, and CDR3 regions underwent Arm-PCR. MiXCR, run by TCRdb on the multiplex PCR reads, gives a single entry per CDR3 protein. The sample carries 350,000 to 450,000 distinct CDR3 sequences, approximately 15% recorded once. Time point reported: newly diagnosed GD, antithyroid drugs for less than 3 months. Making the TCR library involved RNA that had been extracted from PBMCs. The same data also contributed to another study, on T cells in Graves' hyperthyroidism and ophthalmopathy.

Sequenced material: peripheral blood mononuclear cells (PBMCs), taken at new diagnosis, from a patient treated with antithyroid drugs. The chain joins TRBV24-1 to TRBJ2-1; 9 bases fit TRBD1. The clonotype comes from a woman aged 25 to 39 with Graves disease. In nucleotides, the CDR3 is TGTGCCACCAGTGATCCATCAGACAGGGGGGTAGACAATGAGCAGTTCTTC. The encoded protein is CATSDPSDRGVDNEQFF.